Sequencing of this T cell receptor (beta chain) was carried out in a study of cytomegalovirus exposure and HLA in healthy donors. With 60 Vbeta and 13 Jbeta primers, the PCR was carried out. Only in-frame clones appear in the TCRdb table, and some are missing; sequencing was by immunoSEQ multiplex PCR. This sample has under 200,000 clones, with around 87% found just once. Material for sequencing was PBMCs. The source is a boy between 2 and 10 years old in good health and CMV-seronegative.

The chain's CDR3 is CASSHPRQGLDSPLHF. CDR3 nucleotide sequence: TGTGCCAGCAGCCACCCCCGGCAGGGATTGGATTCACCCCTCCACTTT. The rearrangement uses TRBV5-4 and TRBJ1-6, with a weak D call TRBD1 (5 bases). The CDR3 covers 16 residues. The germline V and J ends were trimmed by 4 bases and 8 bases, with 19 bases remaining between them. Germline loops: CDR1 SGHNT, CDR2 YYREEE (reference sequence).